This section outlines one T cell receptor (beta chain) sequence together with its context. The sample comes from a study of blood T cell repertoires in COVID-19. Produced via immunoSEQ multiplex PCR; TCRdb's table is partial and in-frame only. The sample lists 40,000 to 45,000 clones, roughly 85% seen once, with 4.3% in the top ten. This clonotype originated in a man in his sixties with acute or convalescent COVID-19. The sample taken for sequencing was peripheral blood.

This chain's CDR3 is CASSLGQGKGNTIYF. CDR3 DNA: TGTGCCAGCAGCTTAGGACAGGGGAAAGGAAACACCATATATTTT. The chain employs TRBV7-2 and TRBJ1-3, with 8 bases identical to TRBD1. This CDR3 comprises 15 residues. The germline V gene encodes CDR1 SGHTA and CDR2 FQGNSA. Losses at the gene ends were 1 base for V and 4 bases for J; bases not matched to a gene: 3.